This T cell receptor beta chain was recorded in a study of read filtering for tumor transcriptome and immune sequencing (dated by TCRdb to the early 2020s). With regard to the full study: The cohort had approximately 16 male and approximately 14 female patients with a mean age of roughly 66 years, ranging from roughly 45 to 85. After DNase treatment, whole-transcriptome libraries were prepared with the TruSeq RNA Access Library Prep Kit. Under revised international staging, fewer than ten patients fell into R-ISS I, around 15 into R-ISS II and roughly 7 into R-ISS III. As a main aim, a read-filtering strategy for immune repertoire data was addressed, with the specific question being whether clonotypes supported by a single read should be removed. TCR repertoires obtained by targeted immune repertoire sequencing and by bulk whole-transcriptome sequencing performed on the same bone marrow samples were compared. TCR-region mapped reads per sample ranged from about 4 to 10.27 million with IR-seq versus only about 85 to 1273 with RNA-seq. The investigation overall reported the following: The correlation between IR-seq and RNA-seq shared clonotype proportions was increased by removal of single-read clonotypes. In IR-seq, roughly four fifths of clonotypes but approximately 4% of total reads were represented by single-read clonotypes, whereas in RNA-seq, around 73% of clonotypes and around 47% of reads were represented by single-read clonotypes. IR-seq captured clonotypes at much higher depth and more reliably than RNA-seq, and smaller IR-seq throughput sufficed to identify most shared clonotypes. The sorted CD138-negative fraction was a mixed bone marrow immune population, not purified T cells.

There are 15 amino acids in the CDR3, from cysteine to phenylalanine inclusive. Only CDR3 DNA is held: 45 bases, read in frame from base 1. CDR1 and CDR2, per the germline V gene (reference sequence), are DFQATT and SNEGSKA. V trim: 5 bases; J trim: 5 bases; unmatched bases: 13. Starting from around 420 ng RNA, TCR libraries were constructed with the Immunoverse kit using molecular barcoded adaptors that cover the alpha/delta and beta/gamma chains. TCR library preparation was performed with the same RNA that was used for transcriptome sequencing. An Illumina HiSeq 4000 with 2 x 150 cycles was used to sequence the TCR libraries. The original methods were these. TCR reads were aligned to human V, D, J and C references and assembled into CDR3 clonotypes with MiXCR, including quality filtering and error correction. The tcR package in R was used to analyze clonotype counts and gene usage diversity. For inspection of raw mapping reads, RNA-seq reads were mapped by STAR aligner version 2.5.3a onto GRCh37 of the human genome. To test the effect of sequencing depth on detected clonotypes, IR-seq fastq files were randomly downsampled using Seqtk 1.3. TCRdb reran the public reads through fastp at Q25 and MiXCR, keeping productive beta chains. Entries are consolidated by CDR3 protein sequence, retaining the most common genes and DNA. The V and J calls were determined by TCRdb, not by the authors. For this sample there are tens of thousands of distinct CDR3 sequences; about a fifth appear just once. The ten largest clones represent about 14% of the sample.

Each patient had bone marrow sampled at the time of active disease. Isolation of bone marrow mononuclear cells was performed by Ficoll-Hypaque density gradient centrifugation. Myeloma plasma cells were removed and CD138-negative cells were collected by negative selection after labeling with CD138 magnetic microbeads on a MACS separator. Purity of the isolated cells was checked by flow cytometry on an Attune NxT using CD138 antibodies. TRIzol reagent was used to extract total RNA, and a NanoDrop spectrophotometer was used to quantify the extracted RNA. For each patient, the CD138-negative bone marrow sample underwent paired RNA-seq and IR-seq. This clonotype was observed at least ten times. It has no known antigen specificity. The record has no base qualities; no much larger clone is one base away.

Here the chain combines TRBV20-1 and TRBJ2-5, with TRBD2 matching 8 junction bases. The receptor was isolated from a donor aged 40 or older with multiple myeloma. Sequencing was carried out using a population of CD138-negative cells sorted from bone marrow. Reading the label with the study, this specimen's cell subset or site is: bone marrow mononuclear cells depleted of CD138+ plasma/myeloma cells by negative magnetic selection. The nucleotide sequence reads TGCAGTGCTCATAGCGGGACCTCCCTCCTTGAGACCCAGTACTTC. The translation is CSAHSGTSLLETQYF.